This T cell receptor beta chain stems from a study of cytomegalovirus exposure and HLA in healthy donors. Study-level results: On later analysis, the bulk of CMV-associated TCR beta chains appeared to be HLA-restricted.

Amplification used 60 Vbeta primers and 13 Jbeta primers. The repertoire was sequenced with immunoSEQ multiplex PCR; TCRdb's copy has only in-frame clones and lacks some. This table has 150,000 to 200,000 clones, under 90% appearing once. Germline-derived CDR1 and CDR2 are PRHDT and FYEKMQ (reference sequence). The CDR3 spans 16 residues. Trimming at V came to 4 bases and at J to 2 bases, leaving 7 bases not matched to a gene. With respect to this clone: Its target is not known.

The source is a man younger than 45 in good health and CMV-seropositive. The J gene is TRBJ2-7, the V gene TRBV13, with 11 bases that match TRBD1. The sequenced sample consisted of PBMCs. CDR3 sequence (DNA): TGTGCCAGCAGCTCCCCATCGGACAGGGGGCCCTACGAGCAGTACTTC. It codes for CASSSPSDRGPYEQYF.